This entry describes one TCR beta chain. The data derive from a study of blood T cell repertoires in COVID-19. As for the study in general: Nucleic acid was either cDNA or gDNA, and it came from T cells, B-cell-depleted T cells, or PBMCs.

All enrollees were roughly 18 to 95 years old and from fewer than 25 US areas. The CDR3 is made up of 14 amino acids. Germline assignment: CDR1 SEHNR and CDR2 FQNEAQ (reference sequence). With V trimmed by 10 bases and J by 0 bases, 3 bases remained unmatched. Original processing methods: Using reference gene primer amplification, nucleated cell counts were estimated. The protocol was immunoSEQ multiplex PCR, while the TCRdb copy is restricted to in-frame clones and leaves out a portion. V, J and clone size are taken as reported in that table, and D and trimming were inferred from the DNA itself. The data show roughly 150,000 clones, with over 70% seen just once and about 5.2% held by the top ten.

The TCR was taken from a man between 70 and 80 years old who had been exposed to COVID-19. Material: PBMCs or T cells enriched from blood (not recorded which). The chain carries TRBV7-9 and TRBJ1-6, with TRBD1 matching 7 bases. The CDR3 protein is CATRQGSYNSPLHF. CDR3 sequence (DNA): TGTGCCACCCGACAGGGCTCCTATAATTCACCCCTCCACTTT.